This T cell receptor (beta chain) originates from a study of T cells in localized non-small cell lung cancer. V shed 4 bases and J shed 0 bases, with 14 bases lying between them. Germline values: CDR1 SGHTA, CDR2 FQGNSA. The CDR3 totals 16 residues. The table came from immunoSEQ multiplex PCR; TCRdb's copy has only in-frame clones and leaves some out. The sample contains approximately 22,000 clones, less than 90% of which appear only once. The V call is TRBV7-2, the J call TRBJ2-3; D is unresolved. The input for sequencing was PBMCs, taken before any cancer treatment. The sequence came from a man aged 40-75 years with stage II squamous cell lung carcinoma. The CDR3 region has the DNA TGTGCCAGCAGCTCCGGCGACTCCCCTAGCACAGATACGCAGTATTTT. Translating it yields CASSSGDSPSTDTQYF. Using reference TRBV7-2 and TRBJ2-3 for the parts outside the CDR3, the full variable domain is GAGVSQSPSNKVTEKGKDVELRCDPISGHTALYWYRQSLGQGLEFLIYFQGNSAPDKSGLPSDRFSAERTGGSVSTLTIQRTQQEDSAVYLCASSSGDSPSTDTQYFGPGTRLTVL.